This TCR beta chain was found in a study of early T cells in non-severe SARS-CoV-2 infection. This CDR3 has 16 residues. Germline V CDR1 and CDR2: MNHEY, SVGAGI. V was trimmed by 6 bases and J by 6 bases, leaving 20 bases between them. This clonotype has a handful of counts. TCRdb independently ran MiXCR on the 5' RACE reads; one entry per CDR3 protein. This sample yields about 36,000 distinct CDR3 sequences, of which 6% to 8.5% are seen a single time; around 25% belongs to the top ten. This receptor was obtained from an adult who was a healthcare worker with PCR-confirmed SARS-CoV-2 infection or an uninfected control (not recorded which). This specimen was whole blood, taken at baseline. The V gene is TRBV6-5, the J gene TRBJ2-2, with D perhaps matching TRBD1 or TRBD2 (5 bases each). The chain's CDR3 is CASSSLDGHGAGELFF. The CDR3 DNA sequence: TGTGCCAGCAGCTCTCTTGATGGACACGGGGCCGGGGAGCTGTTTTTT.